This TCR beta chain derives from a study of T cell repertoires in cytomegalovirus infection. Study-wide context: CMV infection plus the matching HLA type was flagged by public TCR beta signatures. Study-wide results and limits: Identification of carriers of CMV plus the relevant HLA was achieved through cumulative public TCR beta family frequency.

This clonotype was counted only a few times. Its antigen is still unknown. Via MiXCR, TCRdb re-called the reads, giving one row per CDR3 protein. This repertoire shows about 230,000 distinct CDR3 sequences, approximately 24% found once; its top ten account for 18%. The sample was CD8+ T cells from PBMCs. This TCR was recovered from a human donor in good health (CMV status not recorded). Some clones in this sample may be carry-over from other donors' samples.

DNA for the CDR3: TGTGCCAGCAGCCTCCCGGGGGGGGACCACTACGAGCAGTACTTC. Its translation: CASSLPGGDHYEQYF. The rearrangement uses TRBV7-9 and TRBJ2-7; 8 bases align to TRBD2. Germline assignment: CDR1 SEHNR and CDR2 FQNEAQ (reference sequence). J lost 3 bases, V lost 5 bases, and 9 bases had no gene match. The CDR3 runs 15 residues.